This T cell receptor beta chain was found in a study of PD-1 blockade in mismatch repair-deficient tumors (TCRdb year 2017). In the study overall: Between late 2013 and late 2016, the trial enrolled about 86 consecutive patients with approximately twelve mismatch repair-deficient cancer types, every one of whom had been previously treated and was progressing. Tumor-associated T cell clones were tracked in the peripheral blood of patients responding to PD-1 blockade by deep sequencing of TCR CDR3 regions.

What the authors observed across the whole study: After pembrolizumab, tumor-resident clones, which were often undetectable in blood before treatment, expanded rapidly and then contracted, generally ahead of radiologic responses.

Mismatch repair deficiency in every enrolled patient was established by polymerase chain reaction or immunohistochemistry. TCR sequencing was carried out for three patients who responded to pembrolizumab therapy. Pembrolizumab PD-1 blockade was prospectively tested in advanced mismatch repair-deficient cancers, regardless of tissue of origin, in the phase II trial. Peripheral blood T cell samples were gathered serially, both before PD-1 blockade started and at multiple time points afterward. Blood sampling time points were reported as weeks after the first dose of pembrolizumab. Receptors were amplified or captured by the immunoSEQ multiplex PCR assay. TCRdb holds this immuneACCESS table with in-frame rearrangements only. Some clones are missing; in checked studies, unresolved V genes explain under half, and the rest has no known cause. For this sample the table gives around 51,000 clones, of which about 85% were detected only once. The biggest ten clones account for over 7.5% of the sample.

A word on this clone: Its specific antigen is unknown. The input lacks base qualities; no much larger clone sits a single base away.

This clonotype was obtained from an adult with mismatch repair-deficient cancer. Sequencing was performed on peripheral blood, taken around 19 weeks after starting pembrolizumab.

The bases read TGCGCCAGCAGCCGTGACCGTCGGGGCACTGAAGCTTTCTTT. Translation gives CASSRDRRGTEAFF. The chain couples TRBV10-1 to TRBJ1-1; no confident D gene assignment can be made. For CDR1 and CDR2, the germline V gene (reference sequence) lists WNHNN and SYGVQD. V sheds 6 bases and J sheds 4 bases, leaving 15 bases between their ends. There are 14 amino acids in the CDR3, from cysteine to phenylalanine inclusive. Here the CDR3 DNA is all that survives: 42 bases in frame from base 1.